The clone carrying this TCR beta chain came up a few times. This specimen belongs to a study of T cell repertoires in cytomegalovirus infection. The CDR3 spans 12 residues. CDR1 is DFQATT and CDR2 is SNEGSKA in the germline V gene (reference sequence). Unmatched junction bases numbered 2, after V lost 6 bases and J lost 6 bases. TCRdb processed the reads anew with MiXCR; each CDR3 protein has one entry. In the table there are 450,000 to 600,000 distinct CDR3 sequences, approximately 11% of which are singletons. The clonotype originates from a human donor in good health (CMV status not recorded). Some clones in this sample may be carry-over from other donors' samples. Sequenced input: PBMCs. The chain combines TRBV20-1 with TRBJ2-2; 9 bases are shared with TRBD2. The CDR3 protein is CSALAGPGELFF. CDR3 nucleotides: TGCAGTGCGCTAGCGGGACCCGGGGAGCTGTTTTTT.